The clone carrying this T cell receptor beta chain showed up many times. The antigen remains unidentified. Trimming removed 4 bases at V and 0 bases at J, with 28 bases between. CDR1 is LGHNA and CDR2 is YNFKEQ in the germline V gene. The CDR3 totals 20 residues. The record originates from a study of Graves' ophthalmopathy and Graves' hyperthyroidism. RNA transcripts yielded amplified TCR beta CDR3 regions. In the first round, RT-PCR was carried out with HTBI primers, and a multiplex PCR formed the second round. TCRdb independently ran MiXCR on the multiplex PCR reads; one entry per CDR3 protein. The sample lists under 350,000 distinct CDR3 sequences, roughly 15% seen once, with 9% to 15% in the top ten. PBMCs were obtained from 8.5 to 10 ml of fresh peripheral blood. Study-wide results and caveats: In blood appeared most of the expanded thyroid clonotypes whose frequency exceeded 0.001. With a specificity of around 76% and a sensitivity of about 70%, the model predicted ophthalmopathy progression.

The V call is TRBV4-2, the J call TRBJ2-7; TRBD1 might be the D (6 bases). Sequencing was done on a sample of peripheral blood. The clonotype comes from an adult man with Graves' ophthalmopathy. CDR3 DNA sequence: TGTGCCAGCAGCCCTCTCTCACAGGGTTATGCCTTCCAAAACTCCTACGAGCAGTACTTC. Translating gives CASSPLSQGYAFQNSYEQYF.